The clone carrying this TCR beta chain was counted once. The data were taken from a study of blood T cell repertoires in COVID-19. Per the original methods: Scientists estimated how many nucleated cells there were by amplifying reference gene primers. Data came from immunoSEQ multiplex PCR; TCRdb stores just in-frame clones and leaves some out. D and trimming were read from the DNA, whereas the V and J calls and clone size are those reported in that table. Among around 140,000 clones, 81% were seen once, and the ten largest hold around 8.2%. V shed 6 bases and J shed 7 bases, with 10 bases lying between them. CDR3 size: 12 residues.

The TCR originated in a human donor in a cohort sampled during active COVID-19. Input material: peripheral blood. The V and J genes are TRBV12-3 or TRBV12-4 and TRBJ1-5; D may be TRBD1 (5 bases). The CDR3 sequence is CASREGVQPQHF. In DNA, the CDR3 is TGTGCCAGCAGGGAAGGGGTACAGCCCCAGCATTTT.